The source of this T cell receptor (beta chain) is a study of sequential checkpoint blockade in melanoma. TCRdb's table, derived via immunoSEQ multiplex PCR, lists solely in-frame clones and lacks some. The table has approximately 9,000 clones, 57% seen once; the top ten hold more than 35%. This CDR3 is built from 14 residues. In germline, CDR1 is SGHTA, CDR2 FQGNSA. The junction had 6 bases not matched to a gene; V was cut back by 5 bases and J by 5 bases. Treatment meaning: randomized to nivolumab then ipilimumab (arm A) or the reverse (arm B). PBMC sorting kept live CD3+CD8+ cells without CD19 or CD56.

This TCR was sampled from a human donor with melanoma. Material: CD8+ T cells sorted from blood (inferred from file names), obtained from a patient given nivolumab and ipilimumab in sequence. This chain uses TRBV7-2 with TRBJ2-5; TRBD2 agrees at 9 bases. CDR3 in amino acids: CASSTIAGEETQYF. Here the CDR3 DNA reads TGTGCCAGCAGCACGATAGCGGGGGAGGAGACCCAGTACTTC. Full variable domain (outside the CDR3, taken from reference TRBV7-2 and TRBJ2-5): GAGVSQSPSNKVTEKGKDVELRCDPISGHTALYWYRQSLGQGLEFLIYFQGNSAPDKSGLPSDRFSAERTGGSVSTLTIQRTQQEDSAVYLCASSTIAGEETQYFGPGTRLLVL.